This TCR beta chain was recorded in a study of blood T cell repertoires in COVID-19 (dated by TCRdb to 2018 to 2020). A note on the overall study: Samples from collaborators originated in the United States, Italy and Spain and spanned both the acute and convalescent phases of COVID-19. HLA class I and class II types, where available, came from metadata supplied by the sample provider rather than from assay-based typing. A freely available public database, intended as a resource for researchers studying the immune response to SARS-CoV-2, is where the repertoires were released. Nearly every sample came with metadata listing a de-identified subject ID, COVID-19 status, age in years and sex. The prospective study material was composed of cDNA or gDNA derived from T cells, B-cell-depleted T cells, or PBMCs. The samples were drawn from the first 160 participants of the ongoing ImmuneRACE study and from 1,254 subjects provided by 6 global collaborators. Deeply sampled blood TCRbeta repertoires from subjects exposed to, actively infected with, or recovered from COVID-19 were included in the dataset.

Trimming accounts for 4 bases at V and 9 bases at J, while the number of junction bases matched to no gene is 4. Sequences SNHLY (CDR1) and FYNNEI (CDR2) are obtained from the germline V gene. The CDR3 numbers 14 residues from cysteine through phenylalanine. The only DNA kept is the CDR3, 42 bases in frame from the first base. TCRbeta CDR3 regions were amplified from genomic DNA by means of the immunoSEQ Assay, a bias-controlled multiplex PCR. Under the source paper's analysis protocol: Within the assay, amplification of reference gene primers was used to estimate how many nucleated cells each sample contained. To quantify the absolute abundance of each unique TCRbeta CDR3 rearrangement, sequence reads were collapsed and filtered. For each sample, productive Simpson clonality was calculated as the square root of Simpson's diversity index over productive rearrangements. The immuneACCESS repertoire file appears here via TCRdb, limited to in-frame rearrangements. These files lack a portion of the clones; in checked studies, under half of the deficit traces to unresolved V genes, and the cause of the others is not known. V and J calls and clone size are as listed in that table; D and trimming were resolved from the DNA. This sample gives 410,000 or so clones in total; about 88% of them show up just once. Jointly, the top ten make up 1.5% to 1.7% of the sample.

At one collaborating source in Seattle, patients were enrolled during active infection and were followed longitudinally through the course of disease. Each collaborating institution followed its own protocols to collect whole blood in K2EDTA tubes. For TCRbeta analysis, collaborators shipped samples as frozen whole blood, isolated PBMCs, or DNA extracted from either of those sample types. A remark on this clone: Its cognate antigen has yet to be identified. Base qualities are not recorded, but no much larger clone differs from it by a single base.

The study at large found these results: The quantity of clinical and demographic metadata differed by source and by participant and was supplied without curation.

Material for sequencing was peripheral blood. The sequence joins TRBV2 to TRBJ2-1; 12 of the junction bases match TRBD2. The sequence derives from a woman between 35 and 50 years old with COVID-19, enrolled during active disease. The CDR3 has the sequence CASSVLAGGGEQFF. Here is the DNA: TGTGCCAGCAGTGTACTAGCGGGAGGAGGTGAGCAGTTCTTC.